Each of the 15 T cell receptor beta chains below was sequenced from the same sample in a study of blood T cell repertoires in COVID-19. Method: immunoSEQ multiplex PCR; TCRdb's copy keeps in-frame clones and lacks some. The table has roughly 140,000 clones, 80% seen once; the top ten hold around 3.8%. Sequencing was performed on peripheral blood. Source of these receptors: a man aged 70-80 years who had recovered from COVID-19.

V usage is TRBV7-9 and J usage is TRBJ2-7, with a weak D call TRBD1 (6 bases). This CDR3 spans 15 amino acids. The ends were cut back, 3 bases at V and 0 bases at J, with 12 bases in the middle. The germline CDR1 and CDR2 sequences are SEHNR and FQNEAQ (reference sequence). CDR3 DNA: TGTGCCAGCAGCTTGGGGGACATTAGCTCCTACGAGCAGTACTTC. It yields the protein CASSLGDISSYEQYF. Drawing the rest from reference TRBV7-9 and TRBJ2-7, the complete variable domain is DTGVSQNPRHKITKRGQNVTFRCDPISEHNRLYWYRQTLGQGPEFLTYFQNEAQLEKSRLLSDRFSAERPKGSFSTLEIQRTEQGDSAMYLCASSLGDISSYEQYFGPGTRLTVT.

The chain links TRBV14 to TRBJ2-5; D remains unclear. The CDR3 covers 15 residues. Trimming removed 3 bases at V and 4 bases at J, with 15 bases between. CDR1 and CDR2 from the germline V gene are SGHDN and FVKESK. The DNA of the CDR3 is TGTGCCAGCAGCCAGTCGAGGCCGGTGCTAGAGACCCAGTACTTC. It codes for CASSQSRPVLETQYF.

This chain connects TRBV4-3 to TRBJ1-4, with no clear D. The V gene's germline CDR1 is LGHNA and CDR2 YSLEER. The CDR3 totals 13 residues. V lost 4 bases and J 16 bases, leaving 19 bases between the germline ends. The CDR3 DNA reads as TGCGCCAGCAGCCCGACCCGGACTGCGGTCAAGTTTTTT. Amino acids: CASSPTRTAVKFF.

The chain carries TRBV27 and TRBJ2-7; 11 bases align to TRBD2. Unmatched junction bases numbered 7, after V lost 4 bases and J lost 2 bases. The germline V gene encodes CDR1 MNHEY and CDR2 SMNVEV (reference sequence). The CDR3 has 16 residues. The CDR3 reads CASSYVTSGDPYEQYF. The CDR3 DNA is TGTGCCAGCAGTTATGTGACTAGCGGGGACCCCTACGAGCAGTACTTC.

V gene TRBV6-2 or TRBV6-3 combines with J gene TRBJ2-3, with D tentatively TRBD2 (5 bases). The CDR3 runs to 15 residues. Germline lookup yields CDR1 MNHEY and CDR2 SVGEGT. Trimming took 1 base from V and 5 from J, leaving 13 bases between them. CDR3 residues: CASSYFSGDGDTQYF. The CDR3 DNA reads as TGTGCCAGCAGTTACTTCTCCGGGGATGGAGATACGCAGTATTTT.

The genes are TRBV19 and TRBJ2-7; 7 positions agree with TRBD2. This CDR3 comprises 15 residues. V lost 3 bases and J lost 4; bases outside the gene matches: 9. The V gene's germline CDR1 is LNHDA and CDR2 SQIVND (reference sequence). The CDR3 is CASSISSGEAYEQYF. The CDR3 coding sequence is TGTGCCAGTAGTATTTCTAGCGGAGAGGCGTACGAGCAGTACTTC.

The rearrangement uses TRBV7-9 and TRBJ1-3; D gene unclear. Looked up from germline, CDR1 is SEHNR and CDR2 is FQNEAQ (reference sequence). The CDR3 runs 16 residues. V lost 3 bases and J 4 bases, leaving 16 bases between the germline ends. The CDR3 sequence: CASSFNREVSGNTIYF. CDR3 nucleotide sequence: TGTGCCAGCAGCTTTAATCGGGAAGTCTCCGGAAACACCATATATTTT.

The DNA for the CDR3 is TGCGCCAGCAGCCAAGACTGGGGCGGGGTAGGGAGGCCCCAGCATTTT. It encodes CASSQDWGGVGRPQHF. The V gene is TRBV4-1, the J gene TRBJ1-5; maybe TRBD1 (5 bases). Germline CDR1 and CDR2: MGHRA and YSYEKL. The CDR3 is made up of 16 amino acids. Trimming removed 0 bases from V and 9 bases from J, with 18 bases in between.

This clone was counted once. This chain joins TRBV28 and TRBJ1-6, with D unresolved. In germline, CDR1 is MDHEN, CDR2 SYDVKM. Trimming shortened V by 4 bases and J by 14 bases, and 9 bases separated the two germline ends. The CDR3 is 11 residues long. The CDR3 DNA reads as TGTGCCAGCAGTTCTAACTCCGCCCTCCACTTT. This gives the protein CASSSNSALHF.

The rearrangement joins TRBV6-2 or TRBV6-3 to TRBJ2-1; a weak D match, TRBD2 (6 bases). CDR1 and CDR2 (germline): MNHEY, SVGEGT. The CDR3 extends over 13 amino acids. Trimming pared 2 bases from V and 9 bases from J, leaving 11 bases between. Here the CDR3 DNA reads TGTGCCAGCAGTTACATGTCTAGCGTTGAGCAGTTCTTC. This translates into CASSYMSSVEQFF.

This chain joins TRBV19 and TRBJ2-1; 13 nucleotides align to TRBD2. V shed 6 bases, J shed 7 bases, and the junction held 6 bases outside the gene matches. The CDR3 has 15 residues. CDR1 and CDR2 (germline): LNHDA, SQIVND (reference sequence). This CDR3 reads CASRRLAGGLNEQFF. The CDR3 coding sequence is TGTGCCAGTAGACGACTAGCGGGAGGATTGAATGAGCAGTTCTTC.

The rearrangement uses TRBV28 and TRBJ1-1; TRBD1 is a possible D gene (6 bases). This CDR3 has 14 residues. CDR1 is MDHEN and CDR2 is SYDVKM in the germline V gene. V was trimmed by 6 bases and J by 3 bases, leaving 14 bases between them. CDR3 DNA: TGTGCCAGCAGGATAGGGGGGGGGGACACTGAAGCTTTCTTT. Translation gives CASRIGGGDTEAFF.

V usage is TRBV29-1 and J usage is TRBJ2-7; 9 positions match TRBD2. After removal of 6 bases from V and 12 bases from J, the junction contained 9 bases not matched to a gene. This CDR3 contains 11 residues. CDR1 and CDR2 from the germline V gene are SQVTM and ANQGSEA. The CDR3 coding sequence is TGCAGCGTCGAACGCGGGGGGGGCCGGTACTTC. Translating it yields CSVERGGGRYF.

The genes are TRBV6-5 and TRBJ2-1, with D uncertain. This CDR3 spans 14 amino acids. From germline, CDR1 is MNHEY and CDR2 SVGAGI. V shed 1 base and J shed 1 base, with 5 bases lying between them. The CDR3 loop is CASSYYGSYNEQFF. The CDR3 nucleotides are TGTGCCAGCAGTTACTACGGTTCCTACAATGAGCAGTTCTTC.

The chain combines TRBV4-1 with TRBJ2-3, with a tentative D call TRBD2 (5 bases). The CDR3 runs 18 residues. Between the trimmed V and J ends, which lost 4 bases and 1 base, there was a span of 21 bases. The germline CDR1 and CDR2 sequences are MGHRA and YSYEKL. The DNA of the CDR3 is TGCGCCAGCAGCCCTCGGACTCTTGACCTGATGGGCACAGATACGCAGTATTTT. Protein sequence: CASSPRTLDLMGTDTQYF.